A selection of T cell receptor beta chains follows, all from one sample in a study of blood T cell repertoires in COVID-19. Sequenced by immunoSEQ multiplex PCR; TCRdb stores in-frame clones only, minus some. The repertoire holds roughly 200,000 clones, with approximately 89% as singletons. The sample taken for sequencing was peripheral blood. These receptors all come from a woman between 25 and 40 years old with acute or convalescent COVID-19. Both conserved end residues are part of each CDR3. The D gene is left open where the match is weak.

d_gene	v_gene	j_gene	CDR3aa	CDR3nt
.	TRBV9	TRBJ1-2	CASSAPGFDYGYTF	TGTGCCAGCAGCGCCCCAGGGTTCGACTATGGCTACACCTTC
TRBD2	TRBV27	TRBJ2-7	CASGTSGSSYEQYF	TGTGCCAGCGGGACTAGCGGGAGCTCCTACGAGCAGTACTTC
TRBD2	TRBV2	TRBJ2-1	CASSEWGGSLYNEQFF	TGTGCCAGCAGTGAATGGGGCGGGAGCCTTTACAATGAGCAGTTCTTC
.	TRBV9	TRBJ1-1	CASSPQMMNTEAFF	TGTGCCAGCAGCCCACAGATGATGAACACTGAAGCTTTCTTT
.	TRBV5-1	TRBJ2-5	CASSQTTQETQYF	TGCGCCAGCAGCCAGACTACGCAAGAGACCCAGTACTTC
TRBD1	TRBV24-1	TRBJ2-7	CATSDPKRTGGYEQYF	TGTGCCACCAGTGACCCGAAACGGACAGGGGGCTACGAGCAGTACTTC
.	TRBV2	TRBJ2-3	CASSDRSSTDTQYF	TGTGCCAGCAGTGACAGGTCTAGCACAGATACGCAGTATTTT
TRBD1	TRBV5-4	TRBJ1-2	CASSPGQVERYTF	TGTGCCAGCAGCCCGGGACAGGTTGAGCGCTACACCTTC
TRBD2	TRBV30	TRBJ2-1	CGSKAGVYNEQFF	TGTGGGTCGAAAGCGGGAGTCTACAATGAGCAGTTCTTC
.	TRBV6-5	TRBJ1-5	CASNPQDPQPQHF	TGTGCCAGCAACCCACAGGACCCACAGCCCCAGCATTTT
.	TRBV5-4	TRBJ2-5	CASSGGYQETQYF	TGTGCCAGCAGCGGGGGGTACCAAGAGACCCAGTACTTC
.	TRBV4-1	TRBJ2-1	CASKGGSFLYNEQFF	TGCGCCAGCAAAGGGGGATCGTTCCTTTACAATGAGCAGTTCTTC
TRBD2	TRBV28	TRBJ2-7	CASSFWRERSYEQYF	TGTGCCAGCAGTTTCTGGCGGGAGAGGTCCTACGAGCAGTACTTC
TRBD2	TRBV28	TRBJ2-1	CASSLRSASGSLFF	TGTGCCAGCAGTTTAAGGTCGGCTAGCGGGAGTTTGTTCTTC